A selection of T cell receptor beta chains follows, all from one sample in a study of T cell responses to AZD1222 COVID-19 vaccine. The repertoire was sequenced with immunoSEQ multiplex PCR; TCRdb's copy has only in-frame clones and lacks some. This sample yields approximately 100,000 clones, of which around 96% are seen a single time; around 2% belongs to the top ten. The source material was peripheral blood, sampled on day 0 of AZD1222 vaccination. All receptors come from an adult in good health. The CDR3 runs from the conserved cysteine through the conserved F or W. A D gene is named only where the DNA matches it firmly. Clone size is stated in some rows and not others, as once, few, many or a class when expanded.

v_gene	d_gene	abundance	j_gene	CDR3aa	CDR3nt
TRBV11-3	TRBD1	.	TRBJ1-3	CASSRTGLSGNTIYF	TGTGCCAGCAGCCGGACAGGGCTCTCTGGAAACACCATATATTTT
TRBV5-8	.	.	TRBJ1-2	CASSLLAYGYTF	TGTGCCAGCAGCTTGTTAGCCTATGGCTACACCTTC
TRBV11-1	.	.	TRBJ2-7	CASSSTEYEQYF	TGTGCCAGCAGCTCTACAGAATACGAGCAGTACTTC
TRBV5-5	TRBD2	few	TRBJ2-2	CASSFSGGSLNTGELFF	TGTGCCAGCAGCTTTAGCGGGGGTTCTTTGAACACCGGGGAGCTGTTTTTT
TRBV3-1/TRBV3-2	TRBD1	.	TRBJ1-1	CASSSTDRDTEAFF	TGTGCCAGCAGCTCCACCGACAGGGACACTGAAGCTTTCTTT
TRBV4-2	TRBD1	.	TRBJ1-5	CASSPVGQGAVRQPQHF	TGTGCCAGCAGCCCCGTCGGACAGGGGGCGGTTCGACAGCCCCAGCATTTT
TRBV7-6	.	.	TRBJ1-1	CASRDQGTEAFF	TGTGCCAGCAGGGACCAGGGGACTGAAGCTTTCTTT
TRBV19	.	.	TRBJ1-1	CASTGEFHVAFF	TGTGCCAGTACTGGGGAATTCCATGTAGCTTTCTTT
TRBV5-8	TRBD1	.	TRBJ2-5	CASSFWTGRGETQYF	TGTGCCAGCAGCTTCTGGACAGGGCGGGGAGAGACCCAGTACTTC
TRBV18	.	.	TRBJ2-3	CASSPPKGFTDTQYF	TGTGCCAGCTCACCACCGAAGGGATTCACAGATACGCAGTATTTT
TRBV7-8	.	.	TRBJ2-5	CASSLAGQASETQYF	TGTGCCAGCAGCTTAGCGGGACAAGCATCAGAGACCCAGTACTTC
TRBV11-2	TRBD1	.	TRBJ1-1	CASSLRQGFSYVNTEAFF	TGTGCCAGCAGCTTGAGACAGGGATTTTCTTATGTGAACACTGAAGCTTTCTTT
TRBV19	TRBD1	.	TRBJ1-5	CASSIANRGRNQPQHF	TGTGCCAGTAGTATCGCCAACAGGGGAAGAAATCAGCCCCAGCATTTT
TRBV7-9	.	.	TRBJ2-3	CASSPGAAGKRTDTQYF	TGTGCCAGCAGCCCGGGGGCAGCCGGAAAGAGGACAGATACGCAGTATTTT
TRBV7-2	.	.	TRBJ1-2	CAIPGRKTYGYTF	TGTGCCATACCCGGTCGCAAAACGTATGGCTACACCTTC
TRBV7-3	.	.	TRBJ2-2	CASSLGGGTNTGELFF	TGTGCCAGCAGCCTAGGAGGGGGGACGAACACCGGGGAGCTGTTTTTT
TRBV11-3	TRBD2	once	TRBJ2-1	CASSLASGGIGEQFF	TGTGCCAGCAGCTTAGCTTCGGGGGGGATTGGTGAGCAGTTCTTC
TRBV19	.	.	TRBJ1-6	CATAGGNNSPLHF	TGTGCCACCGCCGGGGGCAATAATTCACCCCTCCACTTT
TRBV5-1	.	once	TRBJ2-7	CASSFGGSYEQYF	TGCGCCAGCAGCTTCGGGGGATCCTACGAGCAGTACTTC
TRBV5-6	.	.	TRBJ1-5	CASSLGGHSNQPQHF	TGTGCCAGCAGCTTGGGTGGGCATAGCAATCAGCCCCAGCATTTT
TRBV9	TRBD1	.	TRBJ2-1	CASSVSGQGLAYNEQFF	TGTGCCAGCAGCGTGTCTGGACAGGGGCTTGCCTACAATGAGCAGTTCTTC
TRBV2	TRBD1	.	TRBJ1-1	CASRTQGARAIEAFF	TGTGCCAGCAGAACACAGGGGGCGCGGGCGATTGAAGCTTTCTTT
TRBV2	.	.	TRBJ1-2	CASSESSISSYGYTF	TGTGCCAGCAGTGAATCCAGCATATCATCCTATGGCTACACCTTC